This T cell receptor beta chain appears in the sequencing data of a study of T cell changes during pregnancy in multiple sclerosis. The CDR3 length is 17 residues. The ends lost 3 bases at V and 2 bases at J; junction bases unmatched: 7. Germline CDR1 SGHDT, CDR2 YYEEEE. Clones were sequenced by immunoSEQ multiplex PCR, and TCRdb holds only the in-frame ones, with some missing. Seen here are roughly 51,000 clones, 85% to 95% observed once, and the top ten hold around 5.9%. The clonotype comes from a female donor with multiple sclerosis, enrolled in a pregnancy study. The sample in question was CD8+ T cells from peripheral blood mononuclear cells, obtained before pregnancy. The V gene is TRBV5-6, the J gene TRBJ2-7, with 14 bases identical to TRBD2. CDR3 residues: CASSYGTSGRGAYEQYF. CDR3 bases: TGTGCCAGCAGCTACGGGACTAGCGGGAGAGGGGCCTACGAGCAGTACTTC.